Sequencing of this TCR beta chain was carried out in a study of shared clonotypes between healthy human individuals. The data were produced by immunoSEQ multiplex PCR, yet TCRdb's version contains in-frame clones alone and is incomplete. The repertoire has a few million clones, 85% to 95% of them found once; the top ten carry 0.3% to 0.4%. There are 14 residues in the CDR3. The V gene's germline CDR1 is LNHDA and CDR2 SQIVND (reference sequence). The trim removed 6 bases at V and 6 bases at J, leaving 7 bases unmatched. The receptor comes from a young man in good health. Some clones in this sample may be carry-over from other donors' samples. The sample taken for sequencing was naive CD4+ T cells from PBMCs. The sample's subset: CD45RA+ positively selected. V gene TRBV19 combines with J gene TRBJ2-1; 8 nucleotides match TRBD1. CDR3 sequence: CASRRDRYLNEQFF. CDR3 in DNA: TGTGCCAGTAGACGGGACAGGTATCTCAATGAGCAGTTCTTC.